These 21 T cell receptor beta chains came from one sample sequenced in a study of identifying expanded T cells in peripheral blood. Sequenced by immunoSEQ multiplex PCR; TCRdb stores in-frame clones only, minus some. This sample has about 120,000 clones, with roughly 80% found just once. The sequenced sample was blood. The receptors originated from a person aged 18-70 years in good health.

This clone was observed a single time. This chain links TRBV18 with TRBJ1-3; D gene ambiguous. This CDR3 is built from 16 residues. The germline CDR1 and CDR2 sequences are KGHSH and LQKENI. Trimming removed 5 bases at V and 0 bases at J, with 14 bases between. The CDR3 protein is CASSTISQASGNTIYF. The CDR3 bases are TGTGCCAGCTCAACCATTAGCCAAGCCTCTGGAAACACCATATATTTT.

The J gene is TRBJ2-5, the V gene TRBV7-6; unclear D gene. V lost 0 bases, J lost 2 bases, and 7 bases lay in between. The CDR3 spans 14 residues. Germline V CDR1 and CDR2: SGHVS, FNYEAQ. CDR3 sequence reads: CASSLAGSQETQYF. In nucleotides, the CDR3 is TGTGCCAGCAGCTTAGCGGGGTCACAAGAGACCCAGTACTTC.

The chain is built from TRBV30 and TRBJ1-1; TRBD1 matches at 10 bases. The CDR3 extends over 11 amino acids. In germline, CDR1 is GTSNPN, CDR2 SVGIG (reference sequence). Germline trimming cut 8 bases from V and 8 bases from J; bases unmatched to any gene: 5. The CDR3 sequence is CAGDRGLEAFF. In nucleotides, the CDR3 is TGTGCCGGGGACAGGGGATTAGAAGCTTTCTTT.

This chain links TRBV9 with TRBJ1-2, with D perhaps TRBD1 (6 bases). CDR3 length equals 15 residues. Germline-derived CDR1 and CDR2 are SGDLS and YYNGEE. Trimming took off 4 bases at V and 4 bases at J, with 17 bases between the two ends. This CDR3 is CASSPLGGDAYGYTF. In DNA, the CDR3 is TGTGCCAGCAGCCCCTTGGGGGGCGATGCCTATGGCTACACCTTC.

This clone has only a few counts. V usage is TRBV11-3 and J usage is TRBJ1-2; D perhaps matches TRBD1 (5 bases). The CDR3 has 14 residues. Germline V lookup: CDR1 SGHNT, CDR2 YENEEA. Trimming shortened V by 5 bases and J by 4 bases, and 14 bases separated the two germline ends. The CDR3 protein is CASSAGVGAYGYTF. In DNA, the CDR3 is TGTGCCAGCAGCGCCGGGGTAGGGGCCTATGGCTACACCTTC. Using reference TRBV11-3 and TRBJ1-2 for the parts outside the CDR3, the full variable domain is EAGVVQSPRYKIIEKKQPVAFWCNPISGHNTLYWYLQNLGQGPELLIRYENEEAVDDSQLPKDRFSAERLKGVDSTLKIQPAELGDSAVYLCASSAGVGAYGYTFGSGTRLTVV.

V gene TRBV5-6 combines with J gene TRBJ1-2; D gene unclear. Germline CDR1 reads SGHDT; CDR2 reads YYEEEE. Trimming removed 1 base at V and 4 bases at J, with 14 bases between. CDR3 size: 15 residues. DNA of the CDR3: TGTGCCAGCAGCTTGTTAGTAGAGGGTCCCTATGGCTACACCTTC. This translates into CASSLLVEGPYGYTF.

The V call is TRBV15, the J call TRBJ2-1; D tentatively fits TRBD1 or TRBD2 (5 bases each). Per the germline V gene, CDR1 is LNHNV and CDR2 is YYDKDF (reference sequence). The CDR3 totals 13 residues. Trimming shortened V by 4 bases and J by 7 bases, and 11 bases separated the two germline ends. CDR3: CATSTRESNEQFF. DNA of the CDR3: TGTGCCACCAGCACCAGGGAGAGTAATGAGCAGTTCTTC.

The rearrangement uses TRBV10-3 and TRBJ1-6, with TRBD1 matching 9 bases. CDR1 is ENHRY and CDR2 is SYGVKD in the germline V gene. V lost 6 bases and J lost 7; bases outside the gene matches: 4. The CDR3 extends over 14 amino acids. The DNA for the CDR3 is TGTGCCATCAGCCCACAGGGGGCAAATTCACCCCTCCACTTT. This encodes CAISPQGANSPLHF.

The chain is built from TRBV7-9 and TRBJ1-5; D ambiguous. CDR1 SEHNR and CDR2 FQNEAQ come from the germline V gene (reference sequence). The length of the CDR3 is 13 residues. Trimming removed 2 bases at V and 6 bases at J, with 8 bases between. The CDR3 region has the DNA TGTGCCAGCAGCTTAAGGAGAGGTCAGCCCCAGCATTTT. This encodes CASSLRRGQPQHF. The whole variable domain, filled in from reference TRBV7-9 and TRBJ1-5, reads DTGVSQNPRHKITKRGQNVTFRCDPISEHNRLYWYRQTLGQGPEFLTYFQNEAQLEKSRLLSDRFSAERPKGSFSTLEIQRTEQGDSAMYLCASSLRRGQPQHFGDGTRLSIL.

The chain links TRBV7-3 to TRBJ2-5, with 11 bases aligning to TRBD1. V shed 2 bases and J 0 bases; nucleotides not matched to a gene: 2. The V gene's germline CDR1 is SGHTA and CDR2 FQGTGA. The CDR3 totals 16 residues. This CDR3 reads CASSLWGQGDQETQYF. As DNA, the CDR3 is TGTGCCAGCAGCTTATGGGGACAGGGGGACCAAGAGACCCAGTACTTC.

The table lists this clone with a count of one. This chain links TRBV7-9 with TRBJ1-4; no clear D. This CDR3 spans 14 amino acids. Germline CDR1 SEHNR, CDR2 FQNEAQ (reference sequence). Trimming removed 5 bases from V and 5 bases from J, with 12 bases in between. The DNA for the CDR3 is TGTGCCAGCAGCCCCGGAGGGCCGAATGAAAAACTGTTTTTT. Residues: CASSPGGPNEKLFF.

This chain links TRBV19 with TRBJ2-5; 9 bases are shared with TRBD1. The CDR3 covers 18 residues. Germline CDR1 reads LNHDA; CDR2 reads SQIVND (reference sequence). Trimming cost V 5 bases and J 4 bases; bases outside gene matches: 17. The CDR3 reads CASSPAYDRGMRGETQYF. The CDR3 nucleotides are TGTGCCAGTAGTCCAGCATATGACAGGGGGATGAGAGGAGAGACCCAGTACTTC.

This chain connects TRBV28 to TRBJ2-7; 8 bases line up with TRBD1. V lost 3 bases, J lost 4 bases, and 5 bases stayed unmatched. The CDR3 extends over 14 amino acids. Germline CDR1 and CDR2: MDHEN and SYDVKM. In DNA, the CDR3 is TGTGCCAGCAGTTTGACCAGGGGGCGGTACGAGCAGTACTTC. Its protein product is CASSLTRGRYEQYF.

This chain connects TRBV15 to TRBJ2-6; D is ambiguous. V shed 5 bases and J shed 0 bases, with 8 bases lying between them. The CDR3 is made up of 15 amino acids. Germline-derived CDR1 and CDR2 are LNHNV and YYDKDF (reference sequence). The DNA of the CDR3 is TGTGCCACCAGCCTCGGCACCTCTGGGGCCAACGTCCTGACTTTC. It encodes CATSLGTSGANVLTF.

This clone was counted once. V gene TRBV27 combines with J gene TRBJ1-4, with TRBD1 as a possible D gene (5 bases). V was pared by 2 bases and J by 2 bases, with 9 bases between. Germline CDR1 is MNHEY and CDR2 is SMNVEV (reference sequence). The CDR3 contains 15 residues. The CDR3 loop reads CASSLREGTNEKLFF. DNA of the CDR3: TGTGCCAGCAGTTTAAGGGAGGGGACTAATGAAAAACTGTTTTTT.

The chain couples TRBV4-1 to TRBJ2-3, with 7 bases identical to TRBD2. There are 14 residues in the CDR3. J gave up 2 bases and V 4 bases, and 3 bases lay outside the gene matches. The germline gives CDR1 MGHRA, CDR2 YSYEKL. CDR3 bases: TGCGCCAGCAGCCTGCGGGAGTCCACAGATACGCAGTATTTT. Translation gives CASSLRESTDTQYF.

The gene calls are TRBV13 and TRBJ2-1; D remains unclear. Germline V CDR1 and CDR2: PRHDT, FYEKMQ (reference sequence). CDR3 length equals 12 residues. V lost 1 base to trimming and J lost 9 bases, with 7 bases between them. In DNA, the CDR3 is TGTGCCAGCAGCTTAGAAAGCGTTGAGCAGTTCTTC. Translated: CASSLESVEQFF.

V is TRBV30 and J is TRBJ1-1; D gene uncertain. The CDR3 totals 13 residues. Trimming shortened V by 0 bases and J by 1 base, and 6 bases separated the two germline ends. CDR1 is GTSNPN and CDR2 is SVGIG in the germline V gene (reference sequence). The CDR3, as DNA: TGTGCCTGGAGTGTACTAGCGAACACTGAAGCTTTCTTT. This sequence encodes CAWSVLANTEAFF. Variable domain in full (rest from reference TRBV30 and TRBJ1-1): SQTIHQWPATLVQPVGSPLSLECTVEGTSNPNLYWYRQAAGRGLQLLFYSVGIGQISSEVPQNLSASRPQDRQFILSSKKLLLSDSGFYLCAWSVLANTEAFFGQGTRLTVV.

The rearrangement joins TRBV11-3 to TRBJ1-1; TRBD1 is a possible D gene (5 bases). The CDR3 length is 14 residues. The germline V and J ends were trimmed by 0 bases and 4 bases, with 9 bases remaining between them. Per the germline V gene, CDR1 is SGHNT and CDR2 is YENEEA. CDR3 in DNA: TGTGCCAGCAGCTTAGAAGAGGGGATCACTGAAGCTTTCTTT. Encoded protein: CASSLEEGITEAFF.

The chain couples TRBV19 to TRBJ1-5; TRBD1 aligns across 7 bases. V gave up 7 bases and J gave up 2 bases; unmatched junction bases: 11. The CDR3 length is 16 residues. Germline V gives CDR1 LNHDA, CDR2 SQIVND (reference sequence). CDR3 coding DNA: TGTGCCAGTAAAAAGGAGACAGGGAGGCGCAATCAGCCCCAGCATTTT. Translating it yields CASKKETGRRNQPQHF.

The chain is built from TRBV25-1 and TRBJ2-1; unclear D gene. The CDR3 is made up of 13 amino acids. CDR1 and CDR2 (germline): MGHDK, SYGVNS. V was shortened by 5 bases and J by 5 bases, with 10 bases between the two germline ends. CDR3 sequence: CASSNRQNNEQFF. The CDR3 DNA reads as TGTGCCAGCAGTAACCGACAAAACAATGAGCAGTTCTTC.